A single sample gave rise to the 22 T cell receptor beta chains below, sequenced in a study of spatial heterogeneity in lung cancer. Study observations and caveats: Counts that tracked tumor mutation counts were those of expanded intratumoral alpha and beta TCRs.

Regarding time point: sample taken at primary tumor resection. TCRdb reanalysed the 5' RACE reads using MiXCR and keeps one entry per CDR3 protein. The sample lists about 18,000 distinct CDR3 sequences, about 7.5% occurring once. These TCRs are of unknown antigen specificity. The sequenced sample was lung tumor tissue, obtained at surgery. All receptors come from a male donor with early-stage non-small cell lung cancer.

Many counts were recorded for this clonotype. The genes are TRBV5-4 and TRBJ1-2; unclear D gene. This CDR3 comprises 14 residues. Germline loops: CDR1 SGHNT, CDR2 YYREEE (reference sequence). V was pared by 4 bases and J by 12 bases, with 22 bases between. CDR3 region: CASSRGWNFAEDTF. CDR3 DNA: TGTGCCAGCAGCCGCGGTTGGAATTTTGCGGAAGACACCTTC.

The rearrangement links TRBV4-3 to TRBJ2-3; D possibly corresponds to TRBD2 (7 bases). Trimming left V 2 bases short and J 3 bases short, with 15 bases between. Germline values: CDR1 LGHNA, CDR2 YSLEER. The CDR3 extends over 16 amino acids. CDR3 amino acids: CASSQQIQGGTDTQYF. In nucleotides, the CDR3 is TGCGCCAGCAGCCAACAGATACAGGGAGGGACAGATACGCAGTATTTT.

In this sample, this clonotype turned up many times. The chain couples TRBV20-1 to TRBJ1-5, with D possibly TRBD1 on 5 matching bases. Trimming stripped 3 bases from V and 5 bases from J, with 20 bases between. CDR3 length: 16 residues. CDR1 and CDR2 (germline): DFQATT, SNEGSKA (reference sequence). The CDR3 is CSASQGELGPYQPQHF. CDR3 nucleotides: TGCAGTGCTAGCCAAGGGGAACTAGGTCCCTATCAGCCCCAGCATTTT.

This clonotype was found a few times. The chain carries TRBV7-2 and TRBJ2-7, with D possibly matching TRBD2 (7 bases). Germline V gene sequence: CDR1 SGHTA, CDR2 FQGNSA. V lost 5 bases to trimming and J lost 2 bases, with 13 bases between them. This CDR3 comprises 14 residues. The CDR3 reads CASSPTGGPYEQYF. CDR3 coding DNA: TGTGCCAGCAGCCCCACGGGGGGCCCCTACGAGCAGTACTTC.

In its sample, this clonotype was seen many times. This CDR3 is CASSRQESEQFF. CDR3 DNA sequence: TGTGCCAGCAGCCGACAAGAGAGTGAGCAGTTCTTC. The V call is TRBV28, the J call TRBJ2-1; no clear D. Trimming removed 6 bases from V and 9 bases from J, with 12 bases in between. This CDR3 is 12 amino acids long. Germline V CDR1 and CDR2: MDHEN, SYDVKM.

By share, this clonotype counts as medium-sized (0.01 to 0.1%). The rearrangement uses TRBV5-1 and TRBJ2-3, with D unresolved. Germline loops: CDR1 SGHRS, CDR2 YFSETQ. V lost 0 bases and J lost 1, with 6 bases in between. CDR3 length: 14 residues. In DNA form, the CDR3 reads TGCGCCAGCAGCTTGGCCTCCGGCACAGATACGCAGTATTTT. This encodes CASSLASGTDTQYF.

This sequence joins TRBV6-5 and TRBJ2-1; TRBD1 might be the D (8 bases). The CDR3 runs to 15 residues. The V end was cut by 6 bases, the J end by 2 bases, with 14 bases between. Germline V gene data show CDR1 as MNHEY and CDR2 as SVGAGI. The DNA for the CDR3 is TGTGCCAGCAGAAAAGCGGGACAGGCCTACAATGAGCAGTTCTTC. Encoded protein: CASRKAGQAYNEQFF.

This clonotype was counted at least ten times. The genes are TRBV5-1 and TRBJ2-5; 9 positions match TRBD1. Looked up from germline, CDR1 is SGHRS and CDR2 is YFSETQ. The CDR3 extends over 15 amino acids. Unmatched junction bases numbered 5, after V lost 0 bases and J lost 5 bases. The CDR3 here is CASSLVTGGGETQYF. CDR3 coding DNA: TGCGCCAGCAGCTTGGTAACAGGGGGCGGTGAGACCCAGTACTTC. Full variable domain (missing parts from reference TRBV5-1 and TRBJ2-5): KAGVTQTPRYLIKTRGQQVTLSCSPISGHRSVSWYQQTPGQGLQFLFEYFSETQRNKGNFPGRFSGRQFSNSRSEMNVSTLELGDSALYLCASSLVTGGGETQYFGPGTRLLVL.

This clonotype was seen at least ten times. The rearrangement joins TRBV20-1 to TRBJ1-5, with TRBD1 matching over 7 bases. This CDR3 is 18 amino acids long. Losses at the gene ends were 1 base for V and 2 bases for J; bases not matched to a gene: 14. From germline, CDR1 is DFQATT and CDR2 SNEGSKA (reference sequence). The CDR3 spells CSARGPGQARDGNQPQHF. CDR3 nucleotides: TGCAGTGCTAGAGGGCCTGGACAGGCGAGGGATGGCAATCAGCCCCAGCATTTT.

The chain carries TRBV20-1 and TRBJ1-1, with D uncertain. The CDR3 sequence is 13 residues long. Looked up from germline, CDR1 is DFQATT and CDR2 is SNEGSKA (reference sequence). The V end was cut by 6 bases, the J end by 3 bases, with 14 bases between. CDR3 sequence: CSAKEPVYTEAFF. As DNA, the CDR3 is TGCAGTGCCAAAGAACCAGTGTACACTGAAGCTTTCTTT.

In its sample, this clonotype ranks as medium-sized (0.01 to 0.1%). The chain links TRBV5-6 to TRBJ1-2; 8 bases are a match to TRBD1. The CDR3 is 14 residues long. Germline values: CDR1 SGHDT, CDR2 YYEEEE. The junction had 2 bases not matched to a gene; V was cut back by 0 bases and J by 4 bases. Written as DNA, the CDR3 is TGTGCCAGCAGCTTGGGGACAGGGTTCTATGGCTACACCTTC. It codes for CASSLGTGFYGYTF. Using reference TRBV5-6 and TRBJ1-2 for the parts outside the CDR3, the full variable domain is DAGVTQSPTHLIKTRGQQVTLRCSPKSGHDTVSWYQQALGQGPQFIFQYYEEEERQRGNFPDRFSGHQFPNYSSELNVNALLLGDSALYLCASSLGTGFYGYTFGSGTRLTVV.

This clonotype has a count of ten or more. This rearrangement joins TRBV7-2 to TRBJ2-2; 8 bases are shared with TRBD2. This CDR3 region has 17 residues. V was pared by 5 bases and J by 1 base, with 9 bases of the junction left unmatched. Germline lookup yields CDR1 SGHTA and CDR2 FQGNSA. CDR3 region: CASSLRAGGGNTGELFF. The CDR3, as DNA: TGTGCCAGCAGCCTCCGGGCCGGGGGGGGGAACACCGGGGAGCTGTTTTTT.

The chain combines TRBV3-1 with TRBJ2-4, with TRBD2 identical over 10 bases. Per germline, CDR1 LGHDT and CDR2 YNNKEL (reference sequence). CDR3 length equals 15 residues. The trim removed 2 bases at V and 3 bases at J, leaving 1 base unmatched. The CDR3 sequence is CASSQLAGDKNIQYF. DNA for the CDR3: TGTGCCAGCAGCCAACTAGCGGGGGACAAAAACATTCAGTACTTC.

This clonotype was counted many times. J is TRBJ1-1 and V is TRBV6-2 or TRBV6-3; D unresolved. Germline CDR1 is MNHEY and CDR2 is SVGEGT. The CDR3 length is 11 residues. Trimming cost V 6 bases and J 3 bases, with 5 bases left between them. CDR3 in amino acids: CASRRYTEAFF. DNA of the CDR3: TGTGCCAGCAGGAGATACACTGAAGCTTTCTTT.

This clonotype came up a few times. J is TRBJ2-5 and V is TRBV30, with 7 nucleotides matching TRBD1. CDR1 and CDR2 (germline): GTSNPN, SVGIG (reference sequence). The CDR3 is made up of 13 amino acids. V lost 4 bases, J lost 5 bases, and 7 bases stayed unmatched. The CDR3 DNA reads TGTGCCTGGAAAGGGACAGTTTTGGAGACCCAGTACTTC. As protein: CAWKGTVLETQYF.

The chain's CDR3 is CASSLARGSGGAINEQFF. The CDR3 region has the DNA TGTGCCAGCAGTTTAGCAAGAGGGAGCGGGGGGGCAATTAATGAGCAGTTCTTC. V gene TRBV27 combines with J gene TRBJ2-1, with TRBD2 identical over 10 bases. This CDR3 comprises 18 residues. The germline gives CDR1 MNHEY, CDR2 SMNVEV (reference sequence). V shed 2 bases and J 7 bases; nucleotides not matched to a gene: 14.

By share of the sample, this clonotype is medium-sized (0.01 to 0.1%). The gene calls are TRBV15 and TRBJ2-1; D remains ambiguous. The CDR3 length is 15 residues. Germline CDR1 is LNHNV and CDR2 is YYDKDF (reference sequence). Trimming shortened V by 1 base and J by 4 bases, and 11 bases separated the two germline ends. The CDR3 bases are TGTGCCACCAGCAGAGCTGGAACGGGTTACAATGAGCAGTTCTTC. Encoded protein: CATSRAGTGYNEQFF.

The gene calls are TRBV2 and TRBJ2-3; tentatively, D is TRBD1 or TRBD2 (5 bases each). Germline CDR1 and CDR2: SNHLY and FYNNEI. This CDR3 has 14 amino acids. Trimming cost V 3 bases and J 2 bases, with 9 bases left between them. The CDR3, as DNA: TGTGCCAGCAGTGATTTGGGGGACACAGATACGCAGTATTTT. Its protein is CASSDLGDTDTQYF.

This clonotype was detected only a few times. The rearrangement links TRBV6-5 to TRBJ2-4, with D unclear. This CDR3 spans 15 amino acids. Germline CDR1 is MNHEY and CDR2 is SVGAGI. Trimming took off 5 bases at V and 0 bases at J, with 11 bases between the two ends. The CDR3 nucleotides read TGTGCCAGCAGTGCCTACCGGCTAGCCAAAAACATTCAGTACTTC. Residues: CASSAYRLAKNIQYF.

This clonotype was recorded at least ten times. This chain connects TRBV20-1 to TRBJ2-7; no reliable D call. Between the trimmed V and J ends, which lost 1 base and 2 bases, there was a span of 12 bases. Germline-derived CDR1 and CDR2 are DFQATT and SNEGSKA (reference sequence). The CDR3 loop spans 14 amino acids. The CDR3 DNA follows: TGCAGTGCTAGAGGAATACTATCCCCCTACGAGCAGTACTTC. This encodes CSARGILSPYEQYF.

This clonotype is a singleton in its sample. In DNA form, the CDR3 reads TGTGCCAGCAGCCAGGGACAGTCTTTCTCACCCCTCCACTTT. Translation gives CASSQGQSFSPLHF. V usage is TRBV6-5 and J usage is TRBJ1-6, with 7 positions matching TRBD1. The germline V gene has CDR1 MNHEY and CDR2 SVGAGI. CDR3 length equals 14 residues. V shed 6 bases and J 10 bases; nucleotides not matched to a gene: 9.

This clonotype was observed at least ten times. The chain couples TRBV4-1 to TRBJ1-1; 7 positions match TRBD1. The germline V gene has CDR1 MGHRA and CDR2 YSYEKL. The CDR3 covers 15 residues. Unmatched junction bases numbered 10, after V lost 2 bases and J lost 7 bases. CDR3 bases: TGCGCCAGCAGCCAAACCCCGGACAGGAGCAATGAAGCTTTCTTT. Its protein is CASSQTPDRSNEAFF.